This TCR beta chain was observed in a study of shared clonotypes between healthy human individuals. Some clones are missing from TCRdb's copy, which holds only in-frame ones; the method was immunoSEQ multiplex PCR. This sample carries about half a million clones, roughly 80% of them seen once, and the ten largest clones take 12%. The CDR3 covers 13 residues. Per the germline V gene, CDR1 is MRHNA and CDR2 is SNTAGT. Details on this clone: A read error is the likely source, as a far larger clone sits one nucleotide away.

The chain joins TRBV6-4 to TRBJ2-2; D is possibly TRBD2 (5 bases). The sequencing sample was made of PBMCs. The TCR originated in a woman aged 40-49 years in good health. Some clones in this sample may be carry-over from other donors' samples. Written as DNA, the CDR3 is TGTGCCAGCAGTGCGGACGACACCGGGGAGCCGTTTTTT. Translated: CASSADDTGEPFF.